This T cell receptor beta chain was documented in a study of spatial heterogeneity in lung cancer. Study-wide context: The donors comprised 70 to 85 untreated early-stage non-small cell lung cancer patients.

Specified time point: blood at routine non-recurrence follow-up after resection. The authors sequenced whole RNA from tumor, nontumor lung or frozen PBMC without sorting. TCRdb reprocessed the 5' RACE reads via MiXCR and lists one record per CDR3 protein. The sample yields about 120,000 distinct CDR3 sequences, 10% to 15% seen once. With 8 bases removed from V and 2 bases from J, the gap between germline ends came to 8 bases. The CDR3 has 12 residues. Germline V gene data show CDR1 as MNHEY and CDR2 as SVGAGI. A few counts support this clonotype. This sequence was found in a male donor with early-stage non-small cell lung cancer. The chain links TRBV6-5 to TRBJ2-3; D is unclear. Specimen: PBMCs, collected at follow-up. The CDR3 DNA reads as TGTGCCAGCGCATCTGTCACAGATACGCAGTATTTT. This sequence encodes CASASVTDTQYF.